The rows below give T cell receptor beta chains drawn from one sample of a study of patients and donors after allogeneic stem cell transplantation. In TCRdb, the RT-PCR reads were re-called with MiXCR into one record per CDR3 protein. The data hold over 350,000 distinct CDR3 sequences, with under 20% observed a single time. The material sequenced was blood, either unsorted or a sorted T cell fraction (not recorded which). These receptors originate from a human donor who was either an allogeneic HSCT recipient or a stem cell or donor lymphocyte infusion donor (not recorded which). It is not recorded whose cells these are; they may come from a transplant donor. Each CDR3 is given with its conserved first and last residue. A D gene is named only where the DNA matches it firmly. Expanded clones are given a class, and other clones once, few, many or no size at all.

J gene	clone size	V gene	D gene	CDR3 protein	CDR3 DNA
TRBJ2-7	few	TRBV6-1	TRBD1	CASSNVPGTGLSEQYF	TGTGCCAGCAGCAACGTACCTGGGACAGGGTTAAGCGAGCAGTACTTC
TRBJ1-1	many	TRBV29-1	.	CSVEDGVNTEAFF	TGCAGCGTTGAAGATGGAGTTAACACTGAAGCTTTCTTT
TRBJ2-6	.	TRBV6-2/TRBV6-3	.	CASSYPTVANVLTF	TGTGCCAGCAGTTACCCCACAGTTGCCAACGTCCTGACTTTC
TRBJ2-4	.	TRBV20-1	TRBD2	CSARVGLAGIAKNIQYF	TGCAGTGCTAGAGTGGGACTAGCGGGGATAGCCAAAAACATTCAGTACTTC
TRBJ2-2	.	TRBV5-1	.	CASSLAGVAGELFF	TGCGCCAGCAGCTTGGCAGGGGTTGCCGGGGAGCTGTTTTTT
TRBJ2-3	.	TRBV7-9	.	CASRSRALGRADTQYF	TGTGCCAGCAGATCCCGGGCCCTCGGCCGAGCAGATACGCAGTATTTT
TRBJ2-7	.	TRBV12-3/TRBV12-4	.	CASSPAPSYEQYF	TGTGCCAGCAGCCCCGCGCCGTCCTACGAGCAGTACTTC
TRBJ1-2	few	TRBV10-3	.	CAIGRDHGYTF	TGTGCCATCGGACGGGACCATGGCTACACCTTC
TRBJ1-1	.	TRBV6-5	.	CASSYSGLNTEAFF	TGTGCCAGCAGTTACTCGGGACTCAACACTGAAGCTTTCTTT
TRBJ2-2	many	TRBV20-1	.	CSASRDPGELFF	TGCAGTGCTAGTCGTGATCCCGGGGAGCTGTTTTTT
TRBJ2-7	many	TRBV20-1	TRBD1	CSAREQGGSYEQYF	TGCAGTGCTAGGGAACAGGGGGGATCCTACGAGCAGTACTTC